This entry concerns a single T cell receptor (beta chain). The antigen is unknown. They ran version v3.0 of the immunoSEQ assay at survey level. Measured with immunoSEQ multiplex PCR; TCRdb has only the in-frame clones, and not every one. Here the sample spans about 27,000 clones, approximately 78% being singletons. This record belongs to a study of long-term antiretroviral therapy in people with HIV. Notes on the study in general: Clonotypes expanded prior to ART showed repertoire dominance at all sampled time points.

The V end lost 5 bases, the J end lost 6 bases, and 15 bases lay between the germline ends. The CDR3 length is 14 residues. Germline values: CDR1 SGHNT, CDR2 YYREEE (reference sequence). The chain is built from TRBV5-4 and TRBJ2-1; D unresolved. This sequence originates from a middle-aged man with HIV. The source was unsorted PBMCs, collected 3 years after starting antiretroviral therapy. The CDR3 region is CASSTDRATNEQFF. The CDR3, as DNA: TGTGCCAGCAGTACCGACCGGGCCACCAATGAGCAGTTCTTC.